This T cell receptor beta chain was observed in a study of blood T cell repertoires in COVID-19. The overall study: Sites in the United States, Italy and Spain provided acute and convalescent COVID-19 samples.

Assay used: immunoSEQ multiplex PCR; TCRdb lists only in-frame clones, some missing. The sample carries fewer than 55,000 clones, 82% recorded once. Sequenced material: peripheral blood. The TCR was taken from a woman aged 55-75 years with acute or convalescent COVID-19.

DNA for the CDR3: TGTGCCAGCAGTGAAGACAGGGTAAATGGCTACACCTTC. It codes for CASSEDRVNGYTF. The chain couples TRBV2 to TRBJ1-2; D may be TRBD1 (6 bases). The V gene's germline CDR1 is SNHLY and CDR2 FYNNEI. This CDR3 spans 13 amino acids. The V end lost 1 base, the J end lost 6 bases, and 9 bases lay between the germline ends.